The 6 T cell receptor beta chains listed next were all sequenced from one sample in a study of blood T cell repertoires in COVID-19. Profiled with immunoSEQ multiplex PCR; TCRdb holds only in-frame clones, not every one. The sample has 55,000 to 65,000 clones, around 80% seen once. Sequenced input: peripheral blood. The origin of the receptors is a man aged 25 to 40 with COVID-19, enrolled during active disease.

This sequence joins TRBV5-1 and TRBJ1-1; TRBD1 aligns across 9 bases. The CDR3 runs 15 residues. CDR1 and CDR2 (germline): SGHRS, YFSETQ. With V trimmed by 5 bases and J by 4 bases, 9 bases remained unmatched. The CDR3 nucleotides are TGCGCCAGCAGTAAAACAGGGGGCGTGATCACTGAAGCTTTCTTT. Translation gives CASSKTGGVITEAFF.

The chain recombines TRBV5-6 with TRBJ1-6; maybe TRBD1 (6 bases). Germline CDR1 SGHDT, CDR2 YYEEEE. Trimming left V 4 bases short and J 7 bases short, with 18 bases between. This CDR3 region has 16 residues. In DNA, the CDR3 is TGTGCCAGCAGCCTGAGTCCCCAGGGGCAAAATTCACCCCTCCACTTT. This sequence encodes CASSLSPQGQNSPLHF.

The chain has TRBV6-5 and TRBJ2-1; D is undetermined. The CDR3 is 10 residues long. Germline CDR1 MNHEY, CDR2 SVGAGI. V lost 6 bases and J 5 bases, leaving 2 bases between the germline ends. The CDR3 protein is CASSDNEQFF. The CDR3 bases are TGTGCCAGCAGCGACAATGAGCAGTTCTTC.

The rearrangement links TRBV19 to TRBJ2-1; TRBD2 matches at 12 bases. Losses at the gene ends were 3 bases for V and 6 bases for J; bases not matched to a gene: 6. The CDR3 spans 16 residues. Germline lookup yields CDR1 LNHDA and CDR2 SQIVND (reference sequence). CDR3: CASSMTSGSIGNEQFF. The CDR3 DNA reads TGTGCCAGTAGTATGACTAGCGGGAGTATTGGCAATGAGCAGTTCTTC.

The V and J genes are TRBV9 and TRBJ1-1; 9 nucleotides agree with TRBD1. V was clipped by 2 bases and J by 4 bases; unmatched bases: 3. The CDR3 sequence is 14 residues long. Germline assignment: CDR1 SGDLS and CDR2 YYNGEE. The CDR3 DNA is TGTGCCAGCAGCGTTGGGACAGGGCGCACTGAAGCTTTCTTT. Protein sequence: CASSVGTGRTEAFF.

CDR3 in DNA: TGTGCCAGCAGCCCTCAGGTGACACGTAGCTCTGGAAACACCATATATTTT. Its protein is CASSPQVTRSSGNTIYF. This chain connects TRBV9 to TRBJ1-3; no clear D gene. V gave up 4 bases and J gave up 0 bases, with 17 bases separating them. The CDR3 has 17 residues. Germline-derived CDR1 and CDR2 are SGDLS and YYNGEE.